This T cell receptor (beta chain) was captured by sequencing in a study of chemoradiotherapy in HPV16-positive cancers. Turning to the study itself: Functional T-cell assays on a couple of HPV16-positive patients' cells defined candidate HPV-specific clones and common TCR motifs.

This clone showed up just once. What it binds is unknown. Repertoires were sampled repeatedly during chemoradiotherapy. The CDR3 sequence is 15 residues long. Trimming cost V 6 bases and J 1 base, with 12 bases left between them. The germline V gene encodes CDR1 MDHEN and CDR2 SYDVKM. TCRdb's table, derived via immunoSEQ multiplex PCR, lists solely in-frame clones and lacks some. Of about 17,000 clones in the sample, under 90% were seen once. Study conclusions and caveats: In HPV16-positive patients, HPV-responsive T-cell expansion tracked better recurrence-free survival.

This clonotype was sampled from a human donor with HPV-associated anogenital cancer. The material was blood, obtained from a patient who underwent chemoradiotherapy. The chain combines TRBV28 with TRBJ2-2; unclear D gene. The CDR3 reads CASSPPQWNTGELFF. CDR3 bases: TGTGCCAGCAGCCCCCCCCAATGGAACACCGGGGAGCTGTTTTTT.